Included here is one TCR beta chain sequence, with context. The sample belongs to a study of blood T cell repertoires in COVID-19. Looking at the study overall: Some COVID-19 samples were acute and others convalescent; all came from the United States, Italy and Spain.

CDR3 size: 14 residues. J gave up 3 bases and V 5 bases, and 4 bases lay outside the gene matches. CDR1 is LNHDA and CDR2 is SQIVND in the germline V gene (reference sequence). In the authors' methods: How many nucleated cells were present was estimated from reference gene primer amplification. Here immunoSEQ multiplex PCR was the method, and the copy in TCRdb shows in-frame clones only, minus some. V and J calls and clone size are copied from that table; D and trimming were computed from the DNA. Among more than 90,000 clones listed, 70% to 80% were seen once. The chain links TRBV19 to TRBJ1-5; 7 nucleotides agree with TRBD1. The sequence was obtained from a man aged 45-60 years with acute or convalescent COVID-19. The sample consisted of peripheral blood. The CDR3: CASSSGTDNQPQHF. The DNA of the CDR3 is TGTGCCAGTAGTTCCGGGACAGACAATCAGCCCCAGCATTTT.